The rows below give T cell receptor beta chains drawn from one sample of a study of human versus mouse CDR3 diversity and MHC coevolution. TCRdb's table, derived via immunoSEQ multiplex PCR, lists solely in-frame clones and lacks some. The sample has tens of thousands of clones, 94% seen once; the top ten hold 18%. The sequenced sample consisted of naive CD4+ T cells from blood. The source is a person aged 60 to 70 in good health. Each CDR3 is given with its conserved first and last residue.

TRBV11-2 CASSLDPATGRGYTF
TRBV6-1 CASLFGSGLIQYF
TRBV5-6 CASSGLAPSYNEQFF
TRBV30 CAWSVSWTSGAGADTQYF
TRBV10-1 CASSESKLAGQNEQFF
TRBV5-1 CASSLELSYNEQFF
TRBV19 CASSIGLAGGRGTQYF
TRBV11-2 CASSLRTSGRTGELFF
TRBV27 CASSNQGQGAYEQYF
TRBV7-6 CASSLLQATDTQYF
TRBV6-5 CASSSGTGVNQPQHF
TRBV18 CASSLSGGTYEQYF
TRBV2 CASSELRGGNEKLFF
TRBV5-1 CASSWMGAWETQYF